This section outlines one TCR beta chain sequence together with its context. No antigen is known for it. Assay: immunoSEQ multiplex PCR; the TCRdb copy retains only in-frame clones and omits some. The table shows tens of thousands of clones, with around 90% occurring only once. The CDR3 consists of 15 residues. The J segment lost 4 bases and the V segment lost 3 bases, leaving 6 bases of the junction unmatched. CDR1 and CDR2 from the germline V gene are WNHNN and SYGVQD (reference sequence). The data originate from a study of graft-versus-host responses after intestinal transplantation. Background on the study: Recipients underwent multivisceral, liver-intestinal, or isolated intestinal transplants. Study-wide results and limits: Present in recipient marrow, GvH clones included some that appeared first in ileum or blood. Circulating GvH clone levels at their peak were associated with HvG declines (early post-transplant).

Intraepithelial and lamina propria lymphocytes were released after the graft tissue was processed. The V and J genes are TRBV10-1 and TRBJ2-3, with TRBD2 matching over 8 bases. The receptor comes from a human patient who received an intestinal transplant, so some T cells may come from the graft donor. The source was ileum tissue, collected approximately 200 days after intestinal transplant. CDR3: CASSDRAGEADTQYF. In DNA, the CDR3 is TGCGCCAGCAGTGATAGAGCGGGAGAAGCAGATACGCAGTATTTT.